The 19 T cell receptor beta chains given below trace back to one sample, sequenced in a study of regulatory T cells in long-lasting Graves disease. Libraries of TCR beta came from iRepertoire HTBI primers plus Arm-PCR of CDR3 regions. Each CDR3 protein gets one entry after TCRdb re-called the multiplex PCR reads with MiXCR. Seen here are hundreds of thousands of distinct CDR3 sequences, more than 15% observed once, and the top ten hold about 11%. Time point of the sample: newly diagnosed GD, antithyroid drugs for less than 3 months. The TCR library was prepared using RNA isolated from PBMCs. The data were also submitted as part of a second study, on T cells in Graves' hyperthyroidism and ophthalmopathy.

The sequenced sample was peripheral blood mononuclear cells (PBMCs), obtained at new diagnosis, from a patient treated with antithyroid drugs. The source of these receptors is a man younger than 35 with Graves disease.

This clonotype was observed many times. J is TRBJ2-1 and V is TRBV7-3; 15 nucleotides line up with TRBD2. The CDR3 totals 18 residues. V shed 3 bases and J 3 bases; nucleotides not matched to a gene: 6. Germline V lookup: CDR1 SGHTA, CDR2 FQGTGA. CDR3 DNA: TGTGCCAGCAGCTTGGGGACTAGCGGGAGGTCACTCTACAATGAGCAGTTCTTC. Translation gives CASSLGTSGRSLYNEQFF.

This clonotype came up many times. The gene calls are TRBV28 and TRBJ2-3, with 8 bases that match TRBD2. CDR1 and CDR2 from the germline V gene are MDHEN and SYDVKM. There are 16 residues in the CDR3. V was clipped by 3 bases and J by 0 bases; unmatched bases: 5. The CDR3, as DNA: TGTGCCAGCAGTTTCTTAGCGGGATCTAGCACAGATACGCAGTATTTT. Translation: CASSFLAGSSTDTQYF.

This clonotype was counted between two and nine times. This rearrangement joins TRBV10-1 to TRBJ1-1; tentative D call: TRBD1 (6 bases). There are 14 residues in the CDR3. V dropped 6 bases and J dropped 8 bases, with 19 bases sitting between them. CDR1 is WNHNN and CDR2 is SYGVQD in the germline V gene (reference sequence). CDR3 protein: CASSSRRTVPEAFF. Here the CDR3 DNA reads TGCGCCAGCAGCTCCCGGAGGACAGTCCCCGAAGCTTTCTTT.

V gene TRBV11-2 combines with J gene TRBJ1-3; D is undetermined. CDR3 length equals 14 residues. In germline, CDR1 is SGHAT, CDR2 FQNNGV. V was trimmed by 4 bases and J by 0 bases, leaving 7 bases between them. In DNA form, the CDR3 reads TGTGCCAGCAGCTCTGGGATCTCTGGAAACACCATATATTTT. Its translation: CASSSGISGNTIYF.

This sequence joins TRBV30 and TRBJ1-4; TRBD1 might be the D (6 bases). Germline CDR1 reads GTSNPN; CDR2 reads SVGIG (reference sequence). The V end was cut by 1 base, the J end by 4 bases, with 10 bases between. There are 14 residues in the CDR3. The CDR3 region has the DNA TGTGCCTGGAGTGACCGACAGGATAATGAAAAACTGTTTTTT. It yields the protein CAWSDRQDNEKLFF. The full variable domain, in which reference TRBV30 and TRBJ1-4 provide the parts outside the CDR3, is SQTIHQWPATLVQPVGSPLSLECTVEGTSNPNLYWYRQAAGRGLQLLFYSVGIGQISSEVPQNLSASRPQDRQFILSSKKLLLSDSGFYLCAWSDRQDNEKLFFGSGTQLSVL.

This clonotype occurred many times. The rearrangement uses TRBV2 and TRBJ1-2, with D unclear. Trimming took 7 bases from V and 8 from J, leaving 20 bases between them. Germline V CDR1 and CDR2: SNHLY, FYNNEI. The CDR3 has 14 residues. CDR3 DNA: TGTGCCAGCATGGGCCCGAGGGTTTTGGTCGGCTACACCTTC. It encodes CASMGPRVLVGYTF. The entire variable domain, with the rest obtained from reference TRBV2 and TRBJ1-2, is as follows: EPEVTQTPSHQVTQMGQEVILRCVPISNHLYFYWYRQILGQKVEFLVSFYNNEISEKSEIFDDQFSVERPDGSNFTLKIRSTKLEDSAMYFCASMGPRVLVGYTFGSGTRLTVV.

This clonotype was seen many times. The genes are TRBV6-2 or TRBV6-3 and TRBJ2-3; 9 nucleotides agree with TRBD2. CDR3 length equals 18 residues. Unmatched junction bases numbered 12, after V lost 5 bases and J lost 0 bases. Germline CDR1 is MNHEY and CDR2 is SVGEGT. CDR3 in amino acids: CASSLFGTSPPSTDTQYF. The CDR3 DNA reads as TGTGCCAGCAGTCTCTTCGGGACTAGCCCTCCTAGCACAGATACGCAGTATTTT.

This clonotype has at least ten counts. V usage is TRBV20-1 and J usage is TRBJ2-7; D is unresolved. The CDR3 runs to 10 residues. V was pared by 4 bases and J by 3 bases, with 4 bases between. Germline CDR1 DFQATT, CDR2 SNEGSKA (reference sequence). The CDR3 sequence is CSAIGYEQYF. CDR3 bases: TGCAGTGCTATTGGCTACGAGCAGTACTTC.

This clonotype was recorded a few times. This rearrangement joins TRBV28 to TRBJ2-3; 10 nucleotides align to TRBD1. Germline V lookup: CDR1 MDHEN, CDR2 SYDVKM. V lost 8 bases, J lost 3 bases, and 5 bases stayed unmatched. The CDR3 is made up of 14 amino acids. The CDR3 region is CASDRDRGTDTQYF. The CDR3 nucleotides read TGTGCCAGCGACCGGGACAGGGGTACAGATACGCAGTATTTT.

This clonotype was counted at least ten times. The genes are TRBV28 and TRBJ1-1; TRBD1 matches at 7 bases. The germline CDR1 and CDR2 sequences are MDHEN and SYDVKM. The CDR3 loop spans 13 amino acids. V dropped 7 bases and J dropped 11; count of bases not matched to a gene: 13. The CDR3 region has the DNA TGTGCCAGCAACCTGAGGGGGCGCCGAGGGGCTTTCTTT. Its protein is CASNLRGRRGAFF.

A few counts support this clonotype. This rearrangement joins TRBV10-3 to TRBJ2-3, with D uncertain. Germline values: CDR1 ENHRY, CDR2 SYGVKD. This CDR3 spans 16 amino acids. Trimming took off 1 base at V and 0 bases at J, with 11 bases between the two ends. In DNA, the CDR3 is TGTGCCATCAGTGAGTTACCATCCACTAGCACAGATACGCAGTATTTT. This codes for CAISELPSTSTDTQYF.

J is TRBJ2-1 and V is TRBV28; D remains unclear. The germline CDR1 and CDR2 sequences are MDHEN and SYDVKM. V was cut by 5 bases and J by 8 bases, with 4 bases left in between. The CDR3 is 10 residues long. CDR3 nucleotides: TGTGCCAGCAGTAACCATGAGCAGTTCTTC. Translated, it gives CASSNHEQFF.

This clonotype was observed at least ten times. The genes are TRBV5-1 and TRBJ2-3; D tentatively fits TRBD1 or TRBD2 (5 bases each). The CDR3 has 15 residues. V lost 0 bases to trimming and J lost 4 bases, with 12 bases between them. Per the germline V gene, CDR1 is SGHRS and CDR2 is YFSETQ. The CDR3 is CASSLEWGSPDTQYF. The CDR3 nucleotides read TGCGCCAGCAGCTTGGAGTGGGGGAGTCCAGATACGCAGTATTTT.

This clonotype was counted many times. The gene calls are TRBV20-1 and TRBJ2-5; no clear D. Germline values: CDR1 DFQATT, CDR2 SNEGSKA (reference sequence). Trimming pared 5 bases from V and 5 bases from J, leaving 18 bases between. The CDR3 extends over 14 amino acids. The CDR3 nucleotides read TGCAGTGCTCGTGGGAAGGCAGTAGTGGAGACCCAGTACTTC. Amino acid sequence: CSARGKAVVETQYF.

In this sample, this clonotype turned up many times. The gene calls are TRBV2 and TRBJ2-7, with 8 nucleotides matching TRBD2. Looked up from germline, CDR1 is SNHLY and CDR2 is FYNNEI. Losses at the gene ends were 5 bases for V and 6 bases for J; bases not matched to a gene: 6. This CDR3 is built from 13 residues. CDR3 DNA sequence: TGTGCCAGCAGTCCCGACGCGGGGGGCGAGCAGTACTTC. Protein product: CASSPDAGGEQYF.

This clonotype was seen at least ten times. The DNA for the CDR3 is TGTGCCAGCAGCCCCGTTTGGAACACTGAAGCTTTCTTT. This gives the protein CASSPVWNTEAFF. This rearrangement joins TRBV7-9 to TRBJ1-1, with unresolved D. The CDR3 is 13 residues long. Trimming removed 5 bases at V and 1 base at J, with 8 bases between. Germline V gives CDR1 SEHNR, CDR2 FQNEAQ (reference sequence).

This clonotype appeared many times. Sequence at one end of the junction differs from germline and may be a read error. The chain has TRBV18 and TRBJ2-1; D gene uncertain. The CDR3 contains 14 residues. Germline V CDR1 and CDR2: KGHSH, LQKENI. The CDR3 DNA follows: TGTGCCAGCTCCCCACCAACGGACCGGTTTGAGCAGTTCTTC. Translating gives CASSPPTDRFEQFF.

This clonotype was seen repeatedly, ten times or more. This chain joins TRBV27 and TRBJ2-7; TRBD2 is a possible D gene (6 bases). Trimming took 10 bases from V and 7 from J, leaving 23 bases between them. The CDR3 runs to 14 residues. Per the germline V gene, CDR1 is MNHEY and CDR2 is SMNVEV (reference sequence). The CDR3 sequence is CATALSEDGREQYF. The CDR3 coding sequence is TGTGCCACTGCGTTATCCGAGGATGGGAGGGAGCAGTACTTC.

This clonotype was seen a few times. For the CDR3, the DNA is TGCGCCAGCAGCACCACAGGGGCCCATGAGCAGTTCTTC. Protein sequence: CASSTTGAHEQFF. The V and J genes are TRBV5-1 and TRBJ2-1; 7 bases agree with TRBD1. Germline CDR1 reads SGHRS; CDR2 reads YFSETQ. This CDR3 spans 13 amino acids. Trimming took 4 bases from V and 8 from J; bases not matched to a gene: 6.